This TCR beta chain derives from a study of T cells expressing NK-cell markers. Study as a whole: Repertoires of TCR beta were obtained from T cells sorted as CD3+CD56+NKG2C+, CD3+CD56+NKG2C- and CD3+CD56-NKG2C+. Seven donors tested HCMV-seropositive and one tested seronegative among the eight sequenced.

CDR3 size: 15 residues. The germline V gene encodes CDR1 MDHEN and CDR2 SYDVKM. Notes on the study in general: About six donors carried dominant NKG2C+ clonotypes that made up roughly 1.0-8% of their CD8+ T cells. Where four donors were concerned, these clonotypes also led the CD3+CD56-NKG2C+ fraction.

For this clonotype: Its antigen remains unidentified.

After re-calling the 5' RACE reads, TCRdb lists one entry per CDR3 protein, DNA absent. In total, the table holds 500,000 to 600,000 distinct CDR3 sequences. This TCR was sampled from a man younger than 30 in good health. The J gene is TRBJ2-3, the V gene TRBV28. The sample taken for sequencing was blood T cells: a sorted CD56 or NKG2C T cell subset, CD4+ or CD8+ T cells, or bulk PBMC T cells (not recorded which). The CDR3 protein is CASSFLVLPPDTQYF.